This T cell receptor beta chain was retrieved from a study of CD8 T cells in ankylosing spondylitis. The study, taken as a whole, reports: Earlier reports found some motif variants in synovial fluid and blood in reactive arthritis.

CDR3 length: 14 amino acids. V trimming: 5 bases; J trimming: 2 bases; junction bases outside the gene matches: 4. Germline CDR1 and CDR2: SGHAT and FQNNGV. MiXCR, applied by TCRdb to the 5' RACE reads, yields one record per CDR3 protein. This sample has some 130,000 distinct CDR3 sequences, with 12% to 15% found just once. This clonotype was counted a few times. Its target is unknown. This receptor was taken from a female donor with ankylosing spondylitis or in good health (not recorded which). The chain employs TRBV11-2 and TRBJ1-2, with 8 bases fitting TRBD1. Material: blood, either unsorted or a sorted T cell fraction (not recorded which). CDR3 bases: TGTGCCAGCAGCCCGGACAGGGCGAACTATGGCTACACCTTC. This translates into CASSPDRANYGYTF.